This T cell receptor (beta chain) emerged from a study of cytomegalovirus exposure and HLA in healthy donors. With 60 Vbeta and 13 Jbeta primers, the PCR was carried out. Data came from immunoSEQ multiplex PCR; TCRdb stores just in-frame clones and leaves some out. The sample consists of over 200,000 clones, over 75% of them appearing once. A few counts support this clone. Per the germline V gene, CDR1 is SNHLY and CDR2 is FYNNEI. The CDR3 sequence is 15 residues long. The J segment lost 4 bases and the V segment lost 6 bases, leaving 10 bases of the junction unmatched. The sequencing input was PBMCs. This chain connects TRBV2 to TRBJ2-3, with 7 bases identical to TRBD1. This TCR derives from a human donor in good health. This chain's CDR3 is CASRRQGLLADTQYF. In DNA, the CDR3 is TGTGCCAGCAGAAGACAGGGTCTTTTGGCAGATACGCAGTATTTT.